Listed below are T cell receptor beta chains from one sample, sequenced in a study of T cell responses to AZD1222 COVID-19 vaccine. Profiling relied on immunoSEQ multiplex PCR, and the TCRdb table lists in-frame clones only, not all of them. The repertoire consists of some 150,000 clones, with 75% to 95% occurring once and the leading ten covering roughly 1.9%. The sequences come from peripheral blood, collected on day 0 of AZD1222 vaccination. Every receptor here comes from an adult in good health. The CDR3 runs from the conserved cysteine through the conserved F or W. A D gene is named only where the DNA matches it firmly. Rows may omit the clone size; those that give it use once, few, many or a size class.

DNA	CDR3	D	size	length	V	J
TGTGCCAGCAGTGTTTCCGCCCATGTAGCGGGAGACGGTACAGATACGCAGTATTTT	CASSVSAHVAGDGTDTQYF	TRBD2	NA	19	TRBV2	TRBJ2-3
TGTGCCAGCAGCGGCGGGGCGGTTTTTTACGAGCAGTACTTC	CASSGGAVFYEQYF	NA	NA	14	TRBV28	TRBJ2-7
TGTGCCAGCAGTTACTCGGGCCAGACCCTTTATGGCTACACCTTC	CASSYSGQTLYGYTF	NA	medium-sized	15	TRBV6-2/TRBV6-3	TRBJ1-2
TGTGCCAGTAGTAGGGACGATACGCAGTATTTT	CASSRDDTQYF	NA	NA	11	TRBV19	TRBJ2-3
TGTGCCAGCTCACCACCAGGGGGCGGTAACTATGGCTACACCTTC	CASSPPGGGNYGYTF	TRBD1	NA	15	TRBV18	TRBJ1-2
TGTGCCAGCAGCTTTGGGGGTACCGACGGGACCCAGTACTTC	CASSFGGTDGTQYF	NA	NA	14	TRBV7-9	TRBJ2-5
TGTGCCATCAGTGACGTCGACTACCCTTCGAACTACGAGCAGTACTTC	CAISDVDYPSNYEQYF	NA	NA	16	TRBV10-3	TRBJ2-7
TGTGCCAGCAGCCCATCGAGCGGGAGAATTGGCGGGGAGCTGTTTTTT	CASSPSSGRIGGELFF	TRBD2	NA	16	TRBV7-6	TRBJ2-2
TGTGCCAGCAGCGCTCAGGGGGGGAACACTGAAGCTTTCTTT	CASSAQGGNTEAFF	TRBD1	NA	14	TRBV9	TRBJ1-1
TGTGCCAGCACTCCAACGGGACAGGGAAGGGAAAAACTGTTTTTT	CASTPTGQGREKLFF	TRBD1	NA	15	TRBV27	TRBJ1-4
TGTGCCAGCAGCGTACCCCCTGAGGGGGCCGGGGAGCTGTTTTTT	CASSVPPEGAGELFF	NA	NA	15	TRBV9	TRBJ2-2
TGTGCCAGTAGTATAGGCGTCGGACAGCCAGGCTACGAGCAGTACTTC	CASSIGVGQPGYEQYF	NA	NA	16	TRBV19	TRBJ2-7
TGTGCCACCGGGAGACTAGCGGGGCCCCAAGAGACCCAGTACTTC	CATGRLAGPQETQYF	TRBD2	NA	15	TRBV27	TRBJ2-5
TGTGCCAGCAGTCTCATGATTTGGGGCGGTGAAAAACTGTTTTTT	CASSLMIWGGEKLFF	NA	NA	15	TRBV28	TRBJ1-4
TGTGCCAGCAGCCCCCCGCGTGTGGAGGCTTTCTTT	CASSPPRVEAFF	NA	NA	12	TRBV6-2/TRBV6-3	TRBJ1-1
TGTGCCAGCAGCCTTGACGGGGGCAGAAGCAATCAGCCCCAGCATTTT	CASSLDGGRSNQPQHF	NA	NA	16	TRBV7-2	TRBJ1-5
TGTGCCACCCCAGGACAGAAGAACACTGAAGCTTTCTTT	CATPGQKNTEAFF	NA	NA	13	TRBV6-5	TRBJ1-1
TGTGCCAGCAGTGCCACAGGGGGCGGCTATGGCTACACCTTC	CASSATGGGYGYTF	TRBD1	NA	14	TRBV28	TRBJ1-2
TGTGCCAGTAGTATCTTGAGTAGGGATGGCTACACCTTC	CASSILSRDGYTF	NA	NA	13	TRBV19	TRBJ1-2
TGTGCCAGCAGTGTTAGCGGGACCCCTTACAATGAGCAGTTCTTC	CASSVSGTPYNEQFF	TRBD2	NA	15	TRBV27	TRBJ2-1
TGCAGTGTAGGGAGAGGGGAGACCCAGTACTTC	CSVGRGETQYF	NA	NA	11	TRBV20-1	TRBJ2-5
TGTGCCAGCAGTCCAACGACGATCTCCTACAATGAGCAGTTCTTC	CASSPTTISYNEQFF	NA	NA	15	TRBV27	TRBJ2-1
TGTGCCAGCAGCCCGGACAGGCCGGGGGGAAATGAAAAACTGTTTTTT	CASSPDRPGGNEKLFF	TRBD1	once	16	TRBV7-2	TRBJ1-4
TGTGCCAGCAACCCGGGACAGGGGGCGAGCGGGGAGCTGTTTTTT	CASNPGQGASGELFF	TRBD1	NA	15	TRBV9	TRBJ2-2
TGTGCCAGTAGTAGGAAAGGACTAGCCGGGTCCGATGAGCAGTTCTTC	CASSRKGLAGSDEQFF	TRBD2	NA	16	TRBV19	TRBJ2-1
TGCGCCAGCAGCCACTGGACTAGCGGGACGGATGAGCAGTTCTTC	CASSHWTSGTDEQFF	TRBD2	once	15	TRBV4-3	TRBJ2-1
TGTGCCAGCAGCGTAGATGGCGTCGCGGATGAGCAGTTCTTC	CASSVDGVADEQFF	NA	NA	14	TRBV9	TRBJ2-1
TGTGCCTGGAGTAGAGGACGGTTAACTAATGAAAAACTGTTTTTT	CAWSRGRLTNEKLFF	NA	NA	15	TRBV30	TRBJ1-4
TGCAGCGTCCAAGGGCTAGCGGCGTTATACAATGAGCAGTTCTTC	CSVQGLAALYNEQFF	TRBD2	once	15	TRBV29-1	TRBJ2-1
TGTGCTAGCAGCCGGGGCCCCGGAACCGCCTACGAGCAGTACTTC	CASSRGPGTAYEQYF	NA	NA	15	TRBV7-7	TRBJ2-7
TGCGCCAGCAGCCTGGATGGCCTGAACACTGAAGCTTTCTTT	CASSLDGLNTEAFF	NA	NA	14	TRBV5-1	TRBJ1-1
TGTGCCAGCAGCTCGGACCGCTTGAACACTGAAGCTTTCTTT	CASSSDRLNTEAFF	NA	NA	14	TRBV11-1	TRBJ1-1
TGTGCCAGCAGGGGGACCGTGAGCGCCGGGGAGCTGTTTTTT	CASRGTVSAGELFF	NA	NA	14	TRBV2	TRBJ2-2
TGTGCCATCAGTGAGTCGGAGGGAAAACTGTTTTTT	CAISESEGKLFF	NA	NA	12	TRBV10-3	TRBJ1-4
TGTGCCAGCAGCGGAGCTTCAGCAGGTCGCACAGATACGCAGTATTTT	CASSGASAGRTDTQYF	NA	NA	16	TRBV5-6	TRBJ2-3
TGTGCCAGCAGCTTCGCCCCCGGAGGCGAGCAGTACTTC	CASSFAPGGEQYF	NA	NA	13	TRBV7-3	TRBJ2-7
TGTGCCAGCAGCGTAAGTCCTTCTGGGAGAGGAAACACCATATATTTT	CASSVSPSGRGNTIYF	NA	NA	16	TRBV9	TRBJ1-3
TGTGCCAGCAGCGTGACAGAAGGCTATGGCTACACCTTC	CASSVTEGYGYTF	NA	once	13	TRBV12-3/TRBV12-4	TRBJ1-2
TGTGCCAGCAGCAAAAATTTGCCTGGACAGATATCCTACGAGCAGTACTTC	CASSKNLPGQISYEQYF	NA	NA	17	TRBV21-1	TRBJ2-7
TGTGCCAGCAGTTTCCGGGACAGGCGGACTAATGAAAAACTGTTTTTT	CASSFRDRRTNEKLFF	TRBD1	NA	16	TRBV28	TRBJ1-4
TGTGCCAGCAGTTTCCGTCCGGCGGAGTACGAGCAGTACTTC	CASSFRPAEYEQYF	NA	NA	14	TRBV28	TRBJ2-7
TGTGCCAGCAGCCCGTCCAGACTAGCGGGTCCCCGGAGGAATGAGCAGTTCTTC	CASSPSRLAGPRRNEQFF	TRBD2	NA	18	TRBV13	TRBJ2-1
TGTGCCAGCAGCACAAGAATAGCGGGAGGGGCTGAGCAGTTCTTC	CASSTRIAGGAEQFF	TRBD2	NA	15	TRBV11-2	TRBJ2-1